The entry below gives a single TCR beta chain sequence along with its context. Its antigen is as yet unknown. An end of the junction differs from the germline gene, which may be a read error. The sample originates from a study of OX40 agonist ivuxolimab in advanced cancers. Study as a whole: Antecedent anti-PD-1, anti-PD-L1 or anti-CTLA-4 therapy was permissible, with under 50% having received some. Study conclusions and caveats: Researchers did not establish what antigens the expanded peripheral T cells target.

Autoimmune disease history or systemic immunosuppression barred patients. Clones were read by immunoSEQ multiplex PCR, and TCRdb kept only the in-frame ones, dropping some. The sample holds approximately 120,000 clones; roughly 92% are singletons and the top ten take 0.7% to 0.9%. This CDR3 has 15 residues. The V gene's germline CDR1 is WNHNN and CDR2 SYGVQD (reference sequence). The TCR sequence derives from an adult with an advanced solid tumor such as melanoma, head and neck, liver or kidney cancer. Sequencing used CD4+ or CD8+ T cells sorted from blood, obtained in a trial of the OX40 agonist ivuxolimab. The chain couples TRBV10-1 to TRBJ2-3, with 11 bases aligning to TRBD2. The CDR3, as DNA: TGCGCCAGCAGTGACGGGACTAGCGGCGGGGGAGTCGTGATTTTT. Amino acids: CASSDGTSGGGVVIF.